What follows are 6 T cell receptor beta chains derived from one specimen sequenced in a study of CD8 T cells in ankylosing spondylitis. General study results and limits: A motif of 8 or 9 highly homologous TCR beta variants was seen as apparently characteristic of ankylosing spondylitis blood.

Their recognized antigens are unknown. MiXCR was run by TCRdb on the 5' RACE reads, yielding one entry per CDR3 protein. Altogether about 800,000 distinct CDR3 sequences are present, approximately 12% being singletons, with the ten largest covering less than 0.65%. The sequenced material came from blood, either unsorted or a sorted T cell fraction (not recorded which). The origin of the receptors is a male donor with ankylosing spondylitis.

The sample holds many counts of this clonotype. V and J are TRBV29-1 and TRBJ2-1, with a weak D call TRBD2 (7 bases). This CDR3 has 16 amino acids. V dropped 3 bases and J dropped 0 bases, with 15 bases sitting between them. Germline loops: CDR1 SQVTM, CDR2 ANQGSEA. The DNA of the CDR3 is TGCAGCGTTGAGGGGGGGGGCCGGAGCTCCTACAATGAGCAGTTCTTC. This translates into CSVEGGGRSSYNEQFF.

In this sample, this clonotype turned up a few times. The chain carries TRBV24-1 and TRBJ2-7, with 9 bases that match TRBD1. V lost 10 bases, J lost 6 bases, and 9 bases stayed unmatched. This CDR3 is built from 13 residues. CDR1 and CDR2 from the germline V gene are KGHDR and SFDVKD. CDR3 amino acids: CATSTGGAAEQYF. Here the CDR3 DNA reads TGTGCCACTAGCACAGGGGGCGCGGCCGAGCAGTACTTC.

This clonotype occurred a few times. The chain employs TRBV9 and TRBJ1-2; no firm D call. Trimming took 0 bases from V and 2 from J, leaving 5 bases between them. CDR3 length: 13 residues. Germline values: CDR1 SGDLS, CDR2 YYNGEE. CDR3 DNA sequence: TGTGCCAGCAGCGTAGAGCCCAACTATGGCTACACCTTC. It specifies CASSVEPNYGYTF.

This chain links TRBV5-1 with TRBJ2-3, with D possibly TRBD2 on 5 matching bases. Deletions cut 4 bases from V and 3 bases from J, with 12 bases between. The CDR3 loop spans 14 amino acids. Per the germline V gene, CDR1 is SGHRS and CDR2 is YFSETQ. The CDR3 nucleotides are TGCGCCAGCAGCAGTGGACTCGAGACAGATACGCAGTATTTT. Translating it yields CASSSGLETDTQYF.

This sequence joins TRBV3-1 and TRBJ2-5, with 7 bases fitting TRBD2. This CDR3 is built from 15 residues. Germline trimming cut 5 bases from V and 4 bases from J; bases unmatched to any gene: 10. Germline V CDR1 and CDR2: LGHDT, YNNKEL (reference sequence). CDR3 bases: TGTGCCAGCAGCACCTTGGGGGGGACGGGAGAGACCCAGTACTTC. The encoded protein is CASSTLGGTGETQYF.

The chain employs TRBV20-1 and TRBJ1-6; perhaps TRBD1 as D (5 bases). CDR3 length: 15 residues. Germline lookup yields CDR1 DFQATT and CDR2 SNEGSKA (reference sequence). V was cut by 1 base and J by 5 bases, with 12 bases left in between. Written as DNA, the CDR3 is TGCAGTGCTAGAGGATTGGGACCGAATAATTCACCCCTCCACTTT. Protein: CSARGLGPNNSPLHF.